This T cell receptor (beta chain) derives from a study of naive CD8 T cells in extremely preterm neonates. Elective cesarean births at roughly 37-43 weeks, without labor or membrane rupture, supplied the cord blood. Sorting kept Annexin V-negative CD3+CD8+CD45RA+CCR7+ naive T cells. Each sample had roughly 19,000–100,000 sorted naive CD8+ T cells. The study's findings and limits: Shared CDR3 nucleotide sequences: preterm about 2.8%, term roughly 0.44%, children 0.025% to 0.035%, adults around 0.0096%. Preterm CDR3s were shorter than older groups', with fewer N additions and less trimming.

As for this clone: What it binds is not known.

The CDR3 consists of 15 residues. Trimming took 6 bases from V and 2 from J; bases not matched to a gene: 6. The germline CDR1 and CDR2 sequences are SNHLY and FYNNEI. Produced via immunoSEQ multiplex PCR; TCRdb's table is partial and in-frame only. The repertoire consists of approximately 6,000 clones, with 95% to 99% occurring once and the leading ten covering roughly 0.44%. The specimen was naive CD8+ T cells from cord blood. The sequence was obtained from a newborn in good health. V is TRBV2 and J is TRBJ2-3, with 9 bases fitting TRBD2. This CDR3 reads CASRLAGAPTDTQYF. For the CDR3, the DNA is TGTGCCAGCAGATTAGCGGGGGCCCCCACAGATACGCAGTATTTT. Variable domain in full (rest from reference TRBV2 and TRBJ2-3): EPEVTQTPSHQVTQMGQEVILRCVPISNHLYFYWYRQILGQKVEFLVSFYNNEISEKSEIFDDQFSVERPDGSNFTLKIRSTKLEDSAMYFCASRLAGAPTDTQYFGPGTRLTVL.